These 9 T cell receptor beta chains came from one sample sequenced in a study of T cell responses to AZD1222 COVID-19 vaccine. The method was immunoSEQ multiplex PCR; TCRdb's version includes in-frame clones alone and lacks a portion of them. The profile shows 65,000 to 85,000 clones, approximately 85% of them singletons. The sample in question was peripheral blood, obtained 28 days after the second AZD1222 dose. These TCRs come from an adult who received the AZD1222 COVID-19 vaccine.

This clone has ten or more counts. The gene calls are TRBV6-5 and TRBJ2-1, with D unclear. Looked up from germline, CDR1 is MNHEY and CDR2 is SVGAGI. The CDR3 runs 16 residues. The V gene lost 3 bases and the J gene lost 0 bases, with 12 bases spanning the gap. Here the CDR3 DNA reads TGTGCCAGCAGTTATAGACGTCCTAGCTCCTACAATGAGCAGTTCTTC. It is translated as CASSYRRPSSYNEQFF.

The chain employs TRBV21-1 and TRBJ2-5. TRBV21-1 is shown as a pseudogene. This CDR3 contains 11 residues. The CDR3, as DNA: TGTGCCAGCACCCTGACAGAGACCCAGTACTTC. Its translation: CASTLTETQYF.

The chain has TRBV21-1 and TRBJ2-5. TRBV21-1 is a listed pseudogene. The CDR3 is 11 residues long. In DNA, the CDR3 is TGTGCCAGCAGCAGCCCCCAGACCCAGTACTTC. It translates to CASSSPQTQYF.

CDR3: CASSQDWKDRVIPYGYTF. The CDR3 bases are TGCGCCAGCAGCCAAGATTGGAAGGACAGGGTAATCCCCTATGGCTACACCTTC. This rearrangement joins TRBV4-1 to TRBJ1-2; TRBD1 matches at 8 bases. Germline lookup yields CDR1 MGHRA and CDR2 YSYEKL. V lost 0 bases and J lost 4; bases outside the gene matches: 13. The CDR3 runs to 18 residues.

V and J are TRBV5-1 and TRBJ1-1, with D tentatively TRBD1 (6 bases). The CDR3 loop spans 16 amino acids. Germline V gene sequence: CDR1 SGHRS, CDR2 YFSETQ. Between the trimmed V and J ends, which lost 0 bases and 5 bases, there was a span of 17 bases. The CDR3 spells CASSLASGGGRTEAFF. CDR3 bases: TGCGCCAGCAGCTTGGCCTCTGGGGGCGGTCGAACTGAAGCTTTCTTT.

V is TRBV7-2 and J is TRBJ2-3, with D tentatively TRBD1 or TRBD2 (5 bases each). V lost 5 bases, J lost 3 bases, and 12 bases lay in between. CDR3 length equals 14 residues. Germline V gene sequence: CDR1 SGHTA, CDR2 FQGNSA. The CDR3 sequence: CASSRDAGTDTQYF. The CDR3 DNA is TGTGCCAGCAGCCGGGACGCAGGTACAGATACGCAGTATTTT.

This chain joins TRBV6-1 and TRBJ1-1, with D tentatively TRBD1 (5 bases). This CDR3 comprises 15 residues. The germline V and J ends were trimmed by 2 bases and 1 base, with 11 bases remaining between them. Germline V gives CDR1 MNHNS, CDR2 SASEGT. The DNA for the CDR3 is TGTGCCAGCAGTGAATATGAGGGGCCGAACACTGAAGCTTTCTTT. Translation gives CASSEYEGPNTEAFF.

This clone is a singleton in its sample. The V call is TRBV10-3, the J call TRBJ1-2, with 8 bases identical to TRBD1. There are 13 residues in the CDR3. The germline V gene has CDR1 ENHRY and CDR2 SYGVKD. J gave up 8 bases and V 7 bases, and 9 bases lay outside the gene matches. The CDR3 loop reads CAINPGGAEGYTF. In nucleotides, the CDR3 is TGTGCCATCAACCCAGGGGGCGCGGAGGGCTACACCTTC.

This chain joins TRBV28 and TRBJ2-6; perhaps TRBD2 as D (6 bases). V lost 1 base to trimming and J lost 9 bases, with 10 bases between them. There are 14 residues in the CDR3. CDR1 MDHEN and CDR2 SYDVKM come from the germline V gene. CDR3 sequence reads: CASSLLGTLNVLTF. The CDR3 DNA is TGTGCCAGCAGTTTATTAGGGACTCTCAACGTCCTGACTTTC. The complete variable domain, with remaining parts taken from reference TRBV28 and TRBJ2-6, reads DVKVTQSSRYLVKRTGEKVFLECVQDMDHENMFWYRQDPGLGLRLIYFSYDVKMKEKGDIPEGYSVSREKKERFSLILESASTNQTSMYLCASSLLGTLNVLTFGAGSRLTVL.